This is a list of T cell receptor beta chains from one sample in a study of cytomegalovirus exposure and HLA in healthy donors. TCRdb's copy holds only in-frame clones and misses some; the assay was immunoSEQ multiplex PCR. The repertoire has roughly 150,000 clones, 64% of them found once; the top ten carry around 2.9%. The sequenced material came from PBMCs. The receptors were sampled from a young woman in good health and CMV-seropositive. Both conserved end residues are part of each CDR3. D genes are given only for firm matches. Some rows mark clone size as missing; the rest say once, few, many or name a class of expanded clone.

CDR3	DNA	size	V	J	D
CASRKGGRTGQPQHF	TGTGCCAGCAGAAAAGGCGGCAGGACAGGGCAGCCCCAGCATTTT	.	TRBV28	TRBJ1-5	TRBD1
CASSYTGLAGGLNTDTQYF	TGCGCCAGCAGCTATACGGGACTAGCGGGGGGGTTAAACACAGATACGCAGTATTTT	few	TRBV5-1	TRBJ2-3	TRBD2
CASSGGDTDTQYF	TGTGCCAGCTCTGGCGGGGACACAGATACGCAGTATTTT	few	TRBV6-5	TRBJ2-3	.
CSFIGSSGNTIYF	TGCAGCTTCATCGGGAGCTCTGGAAACACCATATATTTT	.	TRBV29-1	TRBJ1-3	.
CASSELADRSATNEKLFF	TGTGCCAGCAGTGAACTGGCTGACAGGTCTGCAACTAATGAAAAACTGTTTTTT	.	TRBV6-1	TRBJ1-4	.
CASSLWGATNEKLFF	TGTGCCAGCAGCTTGTGGGGAGCAACTAATGAAAAACTGTTTTTT	medium-sized	TRBV5-6	TRBJ1-4	.
CASSRRGQGTGTEAFF	TGTGCCAGCAGCCGGCGTGGCCAGGGGACGGGGACTGAAGCTTTCTTT	.	TRBV5-4	TRBJ1-1	.
CASSHSSYNEQFF	TGTGCCAGTTCCCATAGCTCCTACAATGAGCAGTTCTTC	.	TRBV25-1	TRBJ2-1	.
CASSRGAVAGTPGTQYF	TGCGCCAGCAGCAGGGGCGCGGTAGCGGGGACCCCGGGGACCCAGTACTTC	.	TRBV5-1	TRBJ2-5	TRBD2
CASMVPGLTPYEQYF	TGTGCCAGCATGGTTCCTGGGCTTACCCCGTACGAGCAGTACTTC	.	TRBV28	TRBJ2-7	.
CASSEAPGEGLGYF	TGTGCCAGCAGTGAAGCGCCAGGCGAGGGACTCGGGTACTTC	.	TRBV6-1	TRBJ2-7	.
CASSQVPPGLAAIAKNIQYF	TGCGCCAGCAGCCAAGTTCCACCGGGACTAGCGGCTATAGCCAAAAACATTCAGTACTTC	few	TRBV4-1	TRBJ2-4	TRBD2
CASSLGGYLNGYTF	TGCGCCAGCAGCTTGGGGGGCTATCTAAATGGCTACACCTTC	few	TRBV5-1	TRBJ1-2	.
CASSDRFNTEAFF	TGTGCCAGCTCGGACAGATTCAACACTGAAGCTTTCTTT	few	TRBV6-4	TRBJ1-1	.
CASSLQGSTEAFF	TGTGCCAGCAGTTTGCAGGGATCCACTGAAGCTTTCTTT	few	TRBV6-5	TRBJ1-1	.
CASSLRPPGLNTEAFF	TGTGCCAGCAGCTTACGTCCTCCAGGGTTAAACACTGAAGCTTTCTTT	.	TRBV7-2	TRBJ1-1	.
CASSLDAGAPLHF	TGCGCCAGCAGCTTGGACGCAGGGGCACCCCTCCACTTT	.	TRBV5-1	TRBJ1-6	.
CASSIQGEKLFF	TGCGCCAGCAGCATTCAGGGTGAAAAACTGTTTTTT	.	TRBV5-1	TRBJ1-4	.
CASSPNRAAGKETQYF	TGCGCCAGCAGCCCAAACCGGGCAGCGGGGAAAGAGACCCAGTACTTC	.	TRBV5-1	TRBJ2-5	TRBD2
CASSASGGSTYEQYF	TGTGCCAGCAGCGCTAGCGGGGGGTCCACCTACGAGCAGTACTTC	.	TRBV9	TRBJ2-7	TRBD2
CAISERGGESYNEQFF	TGTGCCATCAGTGAGAGAGGCGGGGAATCCTACAATGAGCAGTTCTTC	.	TRBV10-3	TRBJ2-1	.
CAWSTGVNYGYTF	TGTGCCTGGAGTACCGGGGTTAACTATGGCTACACCTTC	.	TRBV30	TRBJ1-2	.
CASSDPVNYGYTF	TGTGCCAGCAGTGACCCAGTTAACTATGGCTACACCTTC	.	TRBV2	TRBJ1-2	.
CASSDRQVGTDTQYF	TGTGCCAGCAGTGATAGACAGGTCGGCACAGATACGCAGTATTTT	.	TRBV2	TRBJ2-3	.
CASSDRTGNTIYF	TGTGCCAGTAGTGACAGAACCGGAAACACCATATATTTT	.	TRBV19	TRBJ1-3	.
CASSKGGGLSYEQYF	TGTGCCAGCAGCAAGGGGGGAGGGCTTTCCTACGAGCAGTACTTC	.	TRBV21-1	TRBJ2-7	.
CASRRGGWTFF	TGTGCCAGCCGTCGAGGGGGTTGGACTTTCTTT	.	TRBV6-5	TRBJ1-1	.
CAWSVRPGNQPQHF	TGTGCCTGGAGTGTACGTCCAGGTAATCAGCCCCAGCATTTT	few	TRBV30	TRBJ1-5	.
CASRQTSGSEQFF	TGCGCCAGCCGCCAGACTAGCGGGAGTGAGCAGTTCTTC	.	TRBV4-1	TRBJ2-1	TRBD2
CASTSEQISNQPQHF	TGTGCCAGCACTTCGGAACAGATAAGCAATCAGCCCCAGCATTTT	.	TRBV2	TRBJ1-5	.
CASSLERPTDTQYF	TGCGCCAGCAGCTTAGAGCGCCCCACAGATACGCAGTATTTT	few	TRBV5-1	TRBJ2-3	.
CASSPRRSQDSQYF	TGTGCCAGCAGCCCCCGGCGGAGCCAGGACTCCCAGTACTTC	once	TRBV7-9	TRBJ2-5	.
CASSAFVTGDPGGAFF	TGTGCCAGCAGCGCGTTTGTGACAGGGGATCCCGGGGGAGCTTTCTTT	.	TRBV9	TRBJ1-1	TRBD1
CASSQREETQYF	TGTGCCAGCTCACAAAGAGAAGAGACCCAGTACTTC	.	TRBV18	TRBJ2-5	.
CASSYTGGGRKGYTF	TGTGCCAGCAGTTACACAGGGGGCGGGAGGAAAGGCTACACCTTC	.	TRBV28	TRBJ1-2	TRBD1
CAWSPGQGVHQPQHF	TGTGCCTGGAGCCCCGGACAGGGGGTACATCAGCCCCAGCATTTT	.	TRBV30	TRBJ1-5	TRBD1
CASSQEAGGRQPQHF	TGTGCCAGCAGCCAAGAAGCGGGGGGCAGGCAGCCCCAGCATTTT	few	TRBV4-2	TRBJ1-5	.
CASSYEFGQDYEQYF	TGTGCCAGCAGTTACGAGTTCGGGCAGGACTACGAGCAGTACTTC	.	TRBV6-6	TRBJ2-7	.
CASSQVSTGELFF	TGCGCCAGCAGCCAAGTTTCAACCGGGGAGCTGTTTTTT	.	TRBV4-1	TRBJ2-2	.
CASMLAADYGYTF	TGTGCCAGTATGTTGGCCGCGGACTATGGCTACACCTTC	.	TRBV19	TRBJ1-2	.
CASSSSYEQYF	TGTGCCAGCAGCTCTTCCTACGAGCAGTACTTC	.	TRBV5-6	TRBJ2-7	.
CAWNYGGLYNEQFF	TGTGCCTGGAATTATGGTGGCCTCTACAATGAGCAGTTCTTC	.	TRBV30	TRBJ2-1	.
CAWSSLGRDRDEQYF	TGTGCCTGGAGTTCCCTCGGCCGGGACAGGGACGAGCAGTACTTC	.	TRBV30	TRBJ2-7	TRBD1
CASTLTTANTEAFF	TGTGCCAGCACCCTGACGACAGCGAACACTGAAGCTTTCTTT	.	TRBV7-9	TRBJ1-1	.
CAIRFGQGGNEQYF	TGTGCCATCAGATTCGGACAGGGCGGGAACGAGCAGTACTTC	.	TRBV10-3	TRBJ2-7	TRBD1
CASSYDSMNTEAFF	TGCGCCAGCAGCTATGACAGCATGAACACTGAAGCTTTCTTT	.	TRBV5-1	TRBJ1-1	.
CASSYSRDSGEQYF	TGTGCCAGCAGTTACTCTAGAGATTCGGGGGAGCAGTACTTC	.	TRBV6-5	TRBJ2-7	.
CASSLNPGGEQYF	TGCGCCAGCAGCCTGAATCCGGGGGGCGAGCAGTACTTC	.	TRBV4-1	TRBJ2-7	TRBD2
CASSWTDSSYEQYF	TGCGCCAGCTCCTGGACAGACAGCTCCTACGAGCAGTACTTC	.	TRBV5-1	TRBJ2-7	.
CASSRGQEPPNQPQHF	TGTGCCAGCAGCCGGGGACAGGAGCCACCCAATCAGCCCCAGCATTTT	.	TRBV28	TRBJ1-5	TRBD1
CASSLRPPGLDTEAFF	TGCGCCAGCAGCTTGAGGCCACCGGGGTTGGATACTGAAGCTTTCTTT	.	TRBV5-1	TRBJ1-1	.
CASSTGLAGGSETQYF	TGTGCCAGCAGCACAGGACTAGCGGGGGGTTCAGAGACCCAGTACTTC	few	TRBV7-3	TRBJ2-5	TRBD2
CASSVVTENTEAFF	TGTGCCAGCAGCGTAGTGACTGAGAACACTGAAGCTTTCTTT	.	TRBV9	TRBJ1-1	.
CSVEGETQYF	TGCAGCGTTGAGGGCGAGACCCAGTACTTC	.	TRBV29-1	TRBJ2-5	.
CASTPSGVTDTQYF	TGTGCCAGCACCCCATCGGGGGTCACAGATACGCAGTATTTT	.	TRBV2	TRBJ2-3	.
CAISESAGPKAFF	TGTGCCATCAGTGAGTCAGCAGGGCCAAAAGCTTTCTTT	.	TRBV10-3	TRBJ1-1	.
CASSLVRNGYTF	TGTGCCAGCAGTTTGGTGAGGAATGGCTACACCTTC	.	TRBV6-1	TRBJ1-2	.
CASSHRTALMGGYTF	TGCGCCAGCAGCCACCGGACAGCTTTGATGGGGGGCTACACCTTC	.	TRBV4-1	TRBJ1-2	.
CASSLIGTYYHNEQFF	TGTGCCAGCAGCTTAATCGGGACTTATTACCACAATGAGCAGTTCTTC	.	TRBV7-9	TRBJ2-1	.
CASSSGTSSYEQYF	TGTGCCAGCAGCTCCGGGACTAGCAGCTACGAGCAGTACTTC	.	TRBV13	TRBJ2-7	TRBD2